This TCR beta chain was identified during a study of identical twins. Study-wide points: Whereas memory repertoires showed no such difference, abundant cord blood beta clonotypes carried fewer insertions.

A note on this clonotype: Antigen: not known.

Trimming shortened V by 7 bases and J by 8 bases, and 15 bases separated the two germline ends. Germline V gives CDR1 MNHEY, CDR2 SMNVEV (reference sequence). The CDR3 totals 13 residues. A universal primer binding site was introduced by template switching. The final cDNA contained unique molecular identifiers. TCRdb itself ran the 5' RACE reads through MiXCR, one entry per CDR3 protein. The sample lists approximately 230,000 distinct CDR3 sequences, roughly an eighth occurring once. The specimen sequenced was memory (CD45RO+) T cells sorted from blood. The gene calls are TRBV27 and TRBJ2-1, with D tentatively TRBD2 (5 bases). This clonotype was obtained from a woman in her late teens or twenties in good health. The CDR3 spells CASTDPARDEQFF. As DNA, the CDR3 is TGTGCCAGCACCGACCCAGCGAGGGATGAGCAGTTCTTC.